Listed below are T cell receptor beta chains from one sample, sequenced in a study of cytomegalovirus exposure and HLA in healthy donors. Some clones are missing from TCRdb's copy, which holds only in-frame ones; the method was immunoSEQ multiplex PCR. The sample consists of roughly 110,000 clones, 65% to 85% of them appearing once. The sample consisted of PBMCs. These receptor sequences come from a young man in good health and CMV-seronegative. Each CDR3 is given with its conserved first and last residue. The D gene is left open where the match is weak. Not every row has a clone size; where given, it reads once, few, many or a size class.

V gene: TRBV6-5
clone size: once
J gene: TRBJ2-2
D gene: NA
CDR3 DNA: TGTGCCAGCAGGGACAGTAACACCGGGGAGCTGTTTTTT
CDR3 protein: CASRDSNTGELFF

V gene: TRBV15
clone size: NA
J gene: TRBJ2-2
D gene: TRBD1
CDR3 DNA: TGTGCCACCCATCCAGGACAGGGACCCGGGGAGCTGTTTTTT
CDR3 protein: CATHPGQGPGELFF

V gene: TRBV5-8
clone size: NA
J gene: TRBJ2-1
D gene: TRBD2
CDR3 DNA: TGTGCCAGCAGCCTCGGGACTAGCTCCTACAATGAGCAGTTCTTC
CDR3 protein: CASSLGTSSYNEQFF

V gene: TRBV25-1
clone size: NA
J gene: TRBJ2-3
D gene: NA
CDR3 DNA: TGTGCCAGCATGGGGACTTGGAATACGCAGTATTTT
CDR3 protein: CASMGTWNTQYF

V gene: TRBV2
clone size: NA
J gene: TRBJ2-3
D gene: TRBD2
CDR3 DNA: TGTGCCAGCAGTGCGCGCGGGGGGGCAGATACGCAGTATTTT
CDR3 protein: CASSARGGADTQYF

V gene: TRBV5-1
clone size: NA
J gene: TRBJ1-6
D gene: NA
CDR3 DNA: TGCGCCAGCACCCCTCTCGGAGAGACTTCACCCCTCCACTTT
CDR3 protein: CASTPLGETSPLHF

V gene: TRBV28
clone size: NA
J gene: TRBJ2-2
D gene: NA
CDR3 DNA: TGTGCCAGCAGTTTCGCGGGTTCAAACACCGGGGAGCTGTTTTTT
CDR3 protein: CASSFAGSNTGELFF

V gene: TRBV7-3
clone size: few
J gene: TRBJ2-3
D gene: TRBD2
CDR3 DNA: TGTGCCAGCAGCTTAGATGGCGGGGGTAGCACAGATACGCAGTATTTT
CDR3 protein: CASSLDGGGSTDTQYF

V gene: TRBV2
clone size: few
J gene: TRBJ1-1
D gene: TRBD1
CDR3 DNA: TGTGCCAGCAGTCCTTACAGGGGCGGAGGCACTGAAGCTTTCTTT
CDR3 protein: CASSPYRGGGTEAFF

V gene: TRBV5-1
clone size: NA
J gene: TRBJ2-5
D gene: NA
CDR3 DNA: TGCGCCAGCAGCACCTCGGGGGTAGAGACCCAGTACTTC
CDR3 protein: CASSTSGVETQYF

V gene: TRBV5-1
clone size: NA
J gene: TRBJ2-1
D gene: NA
CDR3 DNA: TGCGCCAGCAGCGCCGACCAGGATGAGCAGTTCTTC
CDR3 protein: CASSADQDEQFF

V gene: TRBV15
clone size: NA
J gene: TRBJ2-7
D gene: NA
CDR3 DNA: TGTGCCACCAGCAAAGGGGCCAACTCCTACGAGCAGTACTTC
CDR3 protein: CATSKGANSYEQYF

V gene: TRBV29-1
clone size: NA
J gene: TRBJ1-2
D gene: NA
CDR3 DNA: TGCAGCGTCGGTACGGGAACTAACTATGGCTACACCTTC
CDR3 protein: CSVGTGTNYGYTF

V gene: TRBV6-5
clone size: NA
J gene: TRBJ2-7
D gene: TRBD2
CDR3 DNA: TGTGCCAGCAGCTTATACCCCAGCGGGAGTTACGAGCAGTACTTC
CDR3 protein: CASSLYPSGSYEQYF

V gene: TRBV4-1
clone size: NA
J gene: TRBJ2-5
D gene: TRBD2
CDR3 DNA: TGCGCCAGCAGCCAAGTACCGGGACTAGGACAAGAGACCCAGTACTTC
CDR3 protein: CASSQVPGLGQETQYF

V gene: TRBV5-1
clone size: NA
J gene: TRBJ2-7
D gene: NA
CDR3 DNA: TGCGCCAGCAGCGAATCGACCACGGGGGCCTACGAGCAGTACTTC
CDR3 protein: CASSESTTGAYEQYF

V gene: TRBV7-9
clone size: NA
J gene: TRBJ2-7
D gene: NA
CDR3 DNA: TGTGCCAGCAGCCCAAGAGGATCCTACGAGCAGTACTTC
CDR3 protein: CASSPRGSYEQYF

V gene: TRBV15
clone size: NA
J gene: TRBJ2-5
D gene: NA
CDR3 DNA: TGTGCCACCAGCAGAGACCTCCTAGTCAGCCAAGAGACCCAGTACTTC
CDR3 protein: CATSRDLLVSQETQYF

V gene: TRBV2
clone size: NA
J gene: TRBJ2-7
D gene: NA
CDR3 DNA: TGTGCCAGCAGTAGAGGGGGAGGGTGGGGCGAGCAGTACTTC
CDR3 protein: CASSRGGGWGEQYF

V gene: TRBV27
clone size: few
J gene: TRBJ1-5
D gene: TRBD1
CDR3 DNA: TGTGCCAGCAGTTTCGGAGGGGGCTTCAATCAGCCCCAGCATTTT
CDR3 protein: CASSFGGGFNQPQHF

V gene: TRBV13
clone size: NA
J gene: TRBJ1-1
D gene: NA
CDR3 DNA: TGTGCCAGCAGCTTAGTCTATGGGGGGATGGTCACTGAAGCTTTCTTT
CDR3 protein: CASSLVYGGMVTEAFF

V gene: TRBV29-1
clone size: NA
J gene: TRBJ2-7
D gene: TRBD2
CDR3 DNA: TGCAGCGTTGTAGCGGGGGGGTACTACGAGCAGTACTTC
CDR3 protein: CSVVAGGYYEQYF

V gene: TRBV25-1
clone size: NA
J gene: TRBJ2-7
D gene: NA
CDR3 DNA: TGTGCCAGCAGTCCTTACCGCGGAGCCTACGAGCAGTACTTC
CDR3 protein: CASSPYRGAYEQYF

V gene: TRBV19
clone size: few
J gene: TRBJ2-1
D gene: TRBD1
CDR3 DNA: TGTGCCAGTAGCCGACAGGGTATCTATGAGCAGTTCTTC
CDR3 protein: CASSRQGIYEQFF

V gene: TRBV11-2
clone size: NA
J gene: TRBJ2-7
D gene: NA
CDR3 DNA: TGTGCCAGCAGCTCCACAAGGAGCTACGAGCAGTACTTC
CDR3 protein: CASSSTRSYEQYF

V gene: TRBV30
clone size: NA
J gene: TRBJ1-4
D gene: TRBD1
CDR3 DNA: TGTGCCTGGAACCGGGACAGGATTTCAACTAATGAAAAACTGTTTTTT
CDR3 protein: CAWNRDRISTNEKLFF

V gene: TRBV7-3
clone size: NA
J gene: TRBJ1-1
D gene: NA
CDR3 DNA: TGTGCCAGCAGCTTATCGGGGGTAGGAGAAGCTTTCTTT
CDR3 protein: CASSLSGVGEAFF

V gene: TRBV28
clone size: NA
J gene: TRBJ1-4
D gene: NA
CDR3 DNA: TGTGCCAGCACCCGTGGAGCTAATGAAAAACTGTTTTTT
CDR3 protein: CASTRGANEKLFF

V gene: TRBV7-2
clone size: NA
J gene: TRBJ2-7
D gene: TRBD1
CDR3 DNA: TGTGCCAGCAGCTTTGGGACAGGGGACGAGCAGTACTTC
CDR3 protein: CASSFGTGDEQYF

V gene: TRBV28
clone size: NA
J gene: TRBJ1-3
D gene: NA
CDR3 DNA: TGTGCCAGCAGTCCCGGGGGGACTGGAAACACCATATATTTT
CDR3 protein: CASSPGGTGNTIYF

V gene: TRBV11-2
clone size: NA
J gene: TRBJ2-2
D gene: TRBD2
CDR3 DNA: TGTGCCAGCAGCTTAGCGGGAGGGACCGGGGAGCTGTTTTTT
CDR3 protein: CASSLAGGTGELFF

V gene: TRBV4-1
clone size: NA
J gene: TRBJ2-7
D gene: TRBD1
CDR3 DNA: TGCGCCAGCAGCCCTTTTATCCTAGTGAAACAGGGGCCATCCTACGAGCAGTACTTC
CDR3 protein: CASSPFILVKQGPSYEQYF

V gene: TRBV7-8
clone size: once
J gene: TRBJ1-2
D gene: NA
CDR3 DNA: TGTGCCAGCAGCTTAGCGCTAAAGGGAGGAGGCTACACCTTC
CDR3 protein: CASSLALKGGGYTF

V gene: TRBV6-6
clone size: NA
J gene: TRBJ1-1
D gene: NA
CDR3 DNA: TGTGCCAGCAGTTACCCGGGAGGAGATAATGAAGCTTTCTTT
CDR3 protein: CASSYPGGDNEAFF

V gene: TRBV5-1
clone size: few
J gene: TRBJ2-6
D gene: NA
CDR3 DNA: TGCGCCAGCAGCGTTGCCGACTCGAGCTCTGGGGCCAACGTCCTGACTTTC
CDR3 protein: CASSVADSSSGANVLTF

V gene: TRBV1
clone size: NA
J gene: TRBJ2-5
D gene: NA
CDR3 DNA: TGCACCAGCAGCCAATGCCCGGTTAGCGGGGAGCAAGAGACCCAGTACTTC
CDR3 protein: CTSSQCPVSGEQETQYF

V gene: TRBV29-1
clone size: once
J gene: TRBJ2-1
D gene: TRBD2
CDR3 DNA: TGCAGCGCCCCGCAGCGGGAGGGCCGTGGGGCTGAGCAGTTCTTC
CDR3 protein: CSAPQREGRGAEQFF

V gene: TRBV6-1
clone size: NA
J gene: TRBJ2-3
D gene: TRBD2
CDR3 DNA: TGTGCCAGCAGTGAAGCCCTCGGGGGAGGGAGCACAGATACGCAGTATTTT
CDR3 protein: CASSEALGGGSTDTQYF

V gene: TRBV4-1
clone size: NA
J gene: TRBJ2-7
D gene: NA
CDR3 DNA: TGCGCCAGCAGCCAAGCGCGGGCTATTTCGTACGAGCAGTACTTC
CDR3 protein: CASSQARAISYEQYF

V gene: TRBV13
clone size: once
J gene: TRBJ1-5
D gene: TRBD1
CDR3 DNA: TGTGCCAGCAGCATCGGACAGGGGATAGTCGGTCAGCCCCAGCATTTT
CDR3 protein: CASSIGQGIVGQPQHF

V gene: TRBV7-9
clone size: NA
J gene: TRBJ2-7
D gene: NA
CDR3 DNA: TGTGCCAGCAGCTTAGGCAGGGCCTACGAGCAGTACTTC
CDR3 protein: CASSLGRAYEQYF

V gene: TRBV12-5
clone size: few
J gene: TRBJ1-6
D gene: NA
CDR3 DNA: TGTGCTAGTGCCCCTGCGGGGCTTGGCAATTCACCCCTCCACTTT
CDR3 protein: CASAPAGLGNSPLHF

V gene: TRBV11-2
clone size: NA
J gene: TRBJ2-7
D gene: TRBD2
CDR3 DNA: TGTGCCAGCAGCTTAGCCGCTAGCGGGAGCTTGGTGTACGAGCAGTACTTC
CDR3 protein: CASSLAASGSLVYEQYF

V gene: TRBV29-1
clone size: NA
J gene: TRBJ2-7
D gene: TRBD1
CDR3 DNA: TGCAGCGTTGCGTCAGGGGGCTACGAGCAGTACTTC
CDR3 protein: CSVASGGYEQYF

V gene: TRBV7-6
clone size: NA
J gene: TRBJ2-7
D gene: NA
CDR3 DNA: TGTGCCAGCAGCGGACTCTCCTACGAGCAGTACTTC
CDR3 protein: CASSGLSYEQYF

V gene: TRBV5-8
clone size: NA
J gene: TRBJ1-1
D gene: TRBD1
CDR3 DNA: TGTGCCAGCAGCCGTGGGACAGGGGATTTGAGGACTGAAGCTTTCTTT
CDR3 protein: CASSRGTGDLRTEAFF

V gene: TRBV2
clone size: NA
J gene: TRBJ1-5
D gene: NA
CDR3 DNA: TGTGCCAGCAGTGATATAGGGGGCAATCAGCCCCAGCATTTT
CDR3 protein: CASSDIGGNQPQHF

V gene: TRBV10-3
clone size: NA
J gene: TRBJ1-1
D gene: NA
CDR3 DNA: TGTGCCATCAGTGTTGACTTTAACACTGAAGCTTTCTTT
CDR3 protein: CAISVDFNTEAFF

V gene: TRBV30
clone size: NA
J gene: TRBJ2-4
D gene: NA
CDR3 DNA: TGTGCCTGGAAAGAATTTAAGACCGGGGGCATTCAGTACTTC
CDR3 protein: CAWKEFKTGGIQYF

V gene: TRBV19
clone size: NA
J gene: TRBJ2-1
D gene: NA
CDR3 DNA: TGTGCCAGTAGTATAGAAACGTTCCGGAATGAGCAGTTCTTC
CDR3 protein: CASSIETFRNEQFF

V gene: TRBV6-1
clone size: few
J gene: TRBJ2-1
D gene: NA
CDR3 DNA: TGTGCCAGCGGTGCTAGACAGGCCTCCTACAATGAGCAGTTCTTC
CDR3 protein: CASGARQASYNEQFF

V gene: TRBV4-1
clone size: NA
J gene: TRBJ1-5
D gene: NA
CDR3 DNA: TGCGCCAGCAGCCAAGAAGGCGGCCTCAGCAATCAGCCCCAGCATTTT
CDR3 protein: CASSQEGGLSNQPQHF

V gene: TRBV14
clone size: NA
J gene: TRBJ1-2
D gene: TRBD1
CDR3 DNA: TGTGCCAGCAGCCAAGAGAGGAGCAGGGGGGATCGGGGCTACACCTTC
CDR3 protein: CASSQERSRGDRGYTF

V gene: TRBV6-1
clone size: NA
J gene: TRBJ2-2
D gene: TRBD2
CDR3 DNA: TGTGCCAGCAGACTAGCGGGGCCAAACACCGGGGAGCTGTTTTTT
CDR3 protein: CASRLAGPNTGELFF

V gene: TRBV2
clone size: NA
J gene: TRBJ2-7
D gene: TRBD2
CDR3 DNA: TGTGCCAGCAAGGCGGGGGGCTGGTCGGAGCAGTACTTC
CDR3 protein: CASKAGGWSEQYF

V gene: TRBV25-1
clone size: NA
J gene: TRBJ1-1
D gene: NA
CDR3 DNA: TGTGCCAGCAGTGACCAACTAGGAGATTTTCCGAGGTCCACTGAAGCTTTCTTT
CDR3 protein: CASSDQLGDFPRSTEAFF